This passage covers 18 T cell receptor beta chains from one sample sequenced in a study of T cell responses to AZD1222 COVID-19 vaccine. Produced via immunoSEQ multiplex PCR; TCRdb's table is partial and in-frame only. The table has 100,000 to 150,000 clones, roughly 91% seen once. The sample was peripheral blood, taken 28 days after the second AZD1222 dose. These receptors were obtained from an adult who received the AZD1222 COVID-19 vaccine.

The chain has TRBV7-9 and TRBJ2-5; D is unclear. CDR1 SEHNR and CDR2 FQNEAQ come from the germline V gene (reference sequence). V was clipped by 3 bases and J by 7 bases, with 12 bases between them. This CDR3 contains 13 residues. CDR3 in DNA: TGTGCCAGCAGCTTTACCACCGAAGGGACCCAGTACTTC. It codes for CASSFTTEGTQYF.

The V gene is TRBV19, the J gene TRBJ1-5; 8 positions agree with TRBD1. This CDR3 contains 15 residues. From germline, CDR1 is LNHDA and CDR2 SQIVND (reference sequence). Germline trimming cut 9 bases from V and 2 bases from J; bases unmatched to any gene: 9. The DNA for the CDR3 is TGTGCCAGCCGACGACAGGGGAGGGGCAATCAGCCCCAGCATTTT. Encoded protein: CASRRQGRGNQPQHF.

The rearrangement links TRBV24-1 to TRBJ2-3, with TRBD1 matching 8 bases. There are 16 residues in the CDR3. The junction had 5 bases not matched to a gene; V was cut back by 3 bases and J by 1 base. Looked up from germline, CDR1 is KGHDR and CDR2 is SFDVKD. The CDR3 loop is CATSDPQQGGTDTQYF. Written as DNA, the CDR3 is TGTGCCACCAGTGATCCCCAACAGGGGGGCACAGATACGCAGTATTTT.

The chain is built from TRBV24-1 and TRBJ2-5; D unresolved. The CDR3 length is 12 residues. Trimming took off 1 base at V and 8 bases at J, with 7 bases between the two ends. Germline CDR1 KGHDR, CDR2 SFDVKD. CDR3 loop: CATSDLYGTQYF. Written as DNA, the CDR3 is TGTGCCACCAGTGATTTATACGGAACCCAGTACTTC.

The CDR3 spells CSVDSSDYGYTF. The CDR3 nucleotides read TGCAGCGTTGACAGCTCCGACTATGGCTACACCTTC. The chain couples TRBV29-1 to TRBJ1-2; the D is unclear. Trimming cost V 3 bases and J 3 bases, with 8 bases left between them. The CDR3 contains 12 residues. The germline V gene has CDR1 SQVTM and CDR2 ANQGSEA.

This chain uses TRBV21-1 with TRBJ1-1. TRBV21-1 has pseudogene status. The CDR3 is 13 residues long. The CDR3: CASSLGTATEAFF. CDR3 sequence (DNA): TGTGCCAGCAGCCTTGGGACCGCCACTGAAGCTTTCTTT.

J is TRBJ2-1 and V is TRBV4-1; 10 positions agree with TRBD2. The germline gives CDR1 MGHRA, CDR2 YSYEKL. V gave up 4 bases and J gave up 0 bases; unmatched junction bases: 15. This CDR3 region has 20 residues. CDR3 residues: CASSPDRASGRESSYNEQFF. The CDR3 bases are TGCGCCAGCAGCCCAGATCGAGCTAGCGGGAGAGAGAGCTCCTACAATGAGCAGTTCTTC.

The gene calls are TRBV6-2 or TRBV6-3 and TRBJ1-2; D may be TRBD1 (6 bases). With 5 bases removed from V and 8 bases from J, the gap between germline ends came to 12 bases. The germline V gene has CDR1 MNHEY and CDR2 SVGEGT. The CDR3 is 12 residues long. As DNA, the CDR3 is TGTGCCAGCAGTCCAGGGGAAGAGGGCTACACCTTC. Residues: CASSPGEEGYTF.

V gene TRBV3-1 (or the pseudogene TRBV3-2) combines with J gene TRBJ1-4, with 7 bases that match TRBD1. This CDR3 is built from 15 residues. CDR1 and CDR2 from the germline V gene are LGHDT and YNNKEL (reference sequence). V dropped 3 bases and J dropped 13; count of bases not matched to a gene: 14. DNA for the CDR3: TGTGCCAGCAGCCAGGCGGACAGGCGGTTTGACGGACTGTTTTTT. Its translation is CASSQADRRFDGLFF.

This chain uses TRBV11-3 with TRBJ2-7; no definite D call. V was trimmed by 3 bases and J by 3 bases, leaving 9 bases between them. CDR1 is SGHNT, CDR2 YENEEA, per germline. The CDR3 runs to 13 residues. This CDR3 is CASSFRGDYEQYF. CDR3 coding DNA: TGTGCCAGCAGCTTCCGTGGAGACTACGAGCAGTACTTC. The variable domain in full, with the rest retrieved from reference TRBV11-3 and TRBJ2-7, is EAGVVQSPRYKIIEKKQPVAFWCNPISGHNTLYWYLQNLGQGPELLIRYENEEAVDDSQLPKDRFSAERLKGVDSTLKIQPAELGDSAVYLCASSFRGDYEQYFGPGTRLTVT.

This clone was found a few times. The rearrangement joins TRBV14 to TRBJ1-3; 7 bases align to TRBD1. This CDR3 is 14 amino acids long. Germline CDR1 and CDR2: SGHDN and FVKESK. The trim removed 4 bases at V and 7 bases at J, leaving 7 bases unmatched. CDR3 nucleotides: TGTGCCAGCAGCCCCGTCGGAGGGGGCAACACCATATATTTT. Translation gives CASSPVGGGNTIYF. Supplemented by reference TRBV14 and TRBJ1-3, the full variable domain reads EAGVTQFPSHSVIEKGQTVTLRCDPISGHDNLYWYRRVMGKEIKFLLHFVKESKQDESGMPNNRFLAERTGGTYSTLKVQPAELEDSGVYFCASSPVGGGNTIYFGEGSWLTVV.

This rearrangement joins TRBV18 to TRBJ2-3; TRBD2 is a possible D gene (6 bases). The CDR3 has 15 residues. V shed 6 bases and J shed 0 bases, with 13 bases lying between them. CDR1 is KGHSH, CDR2 LQKENI, per germline. In DNA, the CDR3 is TGTGCCAGCTCTCGAGCGGGCCCTAGCACAGATACGCAGTATTTT. Translating it yields CASSRAGPSTDTQYF.

This chain links TRBV9 with TRBJ1-4; D might be TRBD1 (6 bases). The germline CDR1 and CDR2 sequences are SGDLS and YYNGEE. The CDR3 runs 15 residues. V was cut by 1 base and J by 5 bases, with 12 bases left in between. The CDR3 here is CASSVYTGPNEKLFF. CDR3 coding DNA: TGTGCCAGCAGCGTATATACAGGGCCCAATGAAAAACTGTTTTTT.

V usage is TRBV10-3 and J usage is TRBJ1-2, with 7 bases identical to TRBD1. V was pared by 4 bases and J by 0 bases, with 5 bases of the junction left unmatched. Germline lookup yields CDR1 ENHRY and CDR2 SYGVKD. The CDR3 contains 15 residues. The CDR3: CAISGTGDSNYGYTF. In DNA form, the CDR3 reads TGTGCCATCAGTGGGACAGGAGACTCTAACTATGGCTACACCTTC.

The gene calls are TRBV7-3 and TRBJ2-2; D is uncertain. The CDR3 runs 14 residues. CDR1 and CDR2 (germline): SGHTA, FQGTGA. V was trimmed by 5 bases and J by 5 bases, leaving 12 bases between them. CDR3 sequence reads: CASSDVGGTGELFF. CDR3 coding DNA: TGTGCCAGCAGCGACGTAGGTGGGACCGGGGAGCTGTTTTTT.

This rearrangement joins TRBV11-2 to TRBJ2-7; D is perhaps TRBD2 (5 bases). The V end lost 5 bases, the J end lost 0 bases, and 14 bases lay between the germline ends. This CDR3 is 15 amino acids long. Germline V gives CDR1 SGHAT, CDR2 FQNNGV. Here the CDR3 reads CASSPIRGNSYEQYF. DNA for the CDR3: TGTGCCAGCAGCCCCATCCGAGGGAACTCCTACGAGCAGTACTTC. The whole variable domain, filled in from reference TRBV11-2 and TRBJ2-7, reads EAGVAQSPRYKIIEKRQSVAFWCNPISGHATLYWYQQILGQGPKLLIQFQNNGVVDDSQLPKDRFSAERLKGVDSTLKIQPAKLEDSAVYLCASSPIRGNSYEQYFGPGTRLTVT.

The V gene is TRBV5-8, the J gene TRBJ1-1; the D gene is possibly TRBD1 (5 bases). This CDR3 region has 13 residues. From germline, CDR1 is SGHTS and CDR2 YDEGEE. V lost 1 base and J lost 1, with 5 bases in between. This chain's CDR3 is CASSLRGNTEAFF. The CDR3 DNA is TGTGCCAGCAGCTTGAGGGGGAACACTGAAGCTTTCTTT.

J is TRBJ2-1 and V is TRBV4-1; no clear D gene. V was trimmed by 0 bases and J by 4 bases, leaving 25 bases between them. This CDR3 is built from 20 residues. CDR1 and CDR2 from the germline V gene are MGHRA and YSYEKL. The CDR3 here is CASSQDYYQDETKQYNEQFF. The CDR3 DNA reads as TGCGCCAGCAGCCAAGACTATTACCAAGATGAAACGAAACAATACAATGAGCAGTTCTTC.